This TCR beta chain comes out of a study of blood T cells in healthy people across ages. The germline V gene has CDR1 SGHNT and CDR2 YENEEA. This CDR3 has 14 residues. V gave up 5 bases and J gave up 9 bases, with 18 bases separating them. A single count supports this clonotype. What it binds is not known. General study results and limits: TCR beta diversity per million T cells fell roughly linearly with age. Calculation of diversity from one million T cells yielded estimates considered to be underestimates.

Staff drew 8 to 10 milliliters of peripheral blood from each donor. A J-beta primer mix and a sample-barcoded 5' primer were used in a second PCR of about 6 to 12 cycles. The template-switch adaptor was a 5' adaptor with 12 random nucleotides. It tagged each cDNA molecule. MiXCR was run by TCRdb on the 5' RACE reads, yielding one entry per CDR3 protein. Here the sample spans about 970,000 distinct CDR3 sequences, around 54% being singletons. The receptor was isolated from an older woman in good health. Sequencing was done on a sample of blood. This rearrangement joins TRBV11-3 to TRBJ2-3; TRBD2 might be the D (5 bases). As DNA, the CDR3 is TGTGCCAGCAGCCGCCGGGATACTGAGGAGACGCAGTATTTT. Translating it yields CASSRRDTEETQYF.